Below, 3 T cell receptor beta chains from the same sample are listed, as sequenced in a study of post-analysis software for immune sequencing data. Notes on the study in general: Patients carried several TRBV segments more frequently than controls did, and TRBV5-6, TRBV5-1 and TRBV20-1 were among them.

Unique-molecular-identifier-tagged TCR beta cDNA libraries were used. TCRdb fed the PCR reads into MiXCR, producing one record per CDR3 protein. This sample has about 620,000 distinct CDR3 sequences; 44% occur once, and the top ten carry under 2%. These receptors have no known antigen. Sequences were obtained from blood. These receptors were taken from a girl aged 5-17 years with multiple sclerosis.

A few counts support this clonotype. The chain joins TRBV2 to TRBJ2-3; TRBD2 aligns across 12 bases. Germline CDR1 reads SNHLY; CDR2 reads FYNNEI. The CDR3 contains 17 residues. Trimming at V came to 7 bases and at J to 2 bases, leaving 10 bases not matched to a gene. This CDR3 is CASTILAGGRYTDTQYF. The CDR3 DNA follows: TGTGCCAGCACCATACTAGCGGGAGGTCGCTACACAGATACGCAGTATTTT.

The chain carries TRBV20-1 and TRBJ2-7; D is ambiguous. The germline CDR1 and CDR2 sequences are DFQATT and SNEGSKA (reference sequence). The V and J ends lost 3 bases and 11 bases respectively, with 14 bases between them. The CDR3 contains 11 residues. The DNA of the CDR3 is TGCAGTGCTAGTTCTGCGGCTTTTGAGTACTTC. This encodes CSASSAAFEYF.

As regards this clonotype: One end of the junction fails to match germline, which may point to a read error. V usage is TRBV4-1 and J usage is TRBJ1-2; D call uncertain. CDR3 length equals 11 residues. Germline CDR1 is MGHRA and CDR2 is YSYEKL. The CDR3 DNA follows: TGTGCCAGCAGCCAGGATGGGGGCTACACCTTC. Translated: CASSQDGGYTF.